The clone carrying this T cell receptor (beta chain) is classed as medium-sized. Its antigen is currently unknown. This entry comes from a study of vaccination and CD4 T cells after COVID-19. On the study more broadly: A CEFX pool, an HIV-1 Nef pool, or no peptide went to control cultures.

An Oncomine TCR Beta short-read assay was used to sequence the DNA from cultured CD4+ T cells. Genomic DNA was isolated from cultured CD4+ T cells. TCRdb independently ran MiXCR on the PCR reads; one entry per CDR3 protein. Here the sample spans roughly 1,900 distinct CDR3 sequences, approximately 15% being singletons. Treatment in this sample: approximately 9-day PBMC culture with coronavirus spike peptide pools or control peptides (ViraFEST assay). Ahead of the COVID-19 pandemic (2011-2018), the CD4+ T cells of the unexposed donor were collected. PBMCs, plated at fewer than 2.5 million per well, were grown in the presence of approximately 9.5 IU/ml IL-2 and 10 ug/ml peptide pools. Study findings and constraints: Rising from about 20 to 38, the median of SARS-CoV-2-reactive clonotypes did not change significantly.

The length of the CDR3 is 17 residues. V was clipped by 5 bases and J by 0 bases; unmatched bases: 12. Looked up from germline, CDR1 is MRHNA and CDR2 is SNTAGT. The chain combines TRBV6-4 with TRBJ1-1; 7 nucleotides agree with TRBD1. The receptor's source is a human donor in good health. The sample comprised CD4+ T cells from blood, cultured in vitro. The CDR3 DNA reads as TGTGCCAGCAGTCCTCCGACAGGGTTTCATCTGAACACTGAAGCTTTCTTT. Protein product: CASSPPTGFHLNTEAFF.